A selection of T cell receptor beta chains follows, all from one sample in a study of early stage breast cancer tumors. The assay was immunoSEQ multiplex PCR, and TCRdb's table has in-frame clones only and misses some. The sample carries around 13,000 clones, 79% recorded once. Material for sequencing was normal breast tissue next to the tumor. These receptors came from a person between 50 and 60 years old with breast cancer. Each CDR3 is given with its conserved first and last residue. The D gene is left open where the match is weak. Part of the rows lack a size; the others show once, few, many or a class for expanded clones.

abundance: .; v_gene: TRBV5-6; d_gene: .; j_gene: TRBJ2-3; CDR3nt: TGTGCCAGCAGCCTCCTCGACAGGTACACAGATACGCAGTATTTT; CDR3aa: CASSLLDRYTDTQYF
abundance: .; v_gene: TRBV18; d_gene: .; j_gene: TRBJ2-1; CDR3nt: TGTGCCAGCTCACCCCCGGTTTCTAATGAGCAGTTCTTC; CDR3aa: CASSPPVSNEQFF
abundance: few; v_gene: TRBV7-3; d_gene: TRBD2; j_gene: TRBJ2-5; CDR3nt: TGTGCCAGCAGTTCTATAGCGGGAGTAGAGACCCAGTACTTC; CDR3aa: CASSSIAGVETQYF
abundance: once; v_gene: TRBV19; d_gene: TRBD1; j_gene: TRBJ2-7; CDR3nt: TGTGCCAGTAGTCGCCGGGACAGTAACTCCTACGAGCAGTACTTC; CDR3aa: CASSRRDSNSYEQYF
abundance: .; v_gene: TRBV10-1; d_gene: TRBD1; j_gene: TRBJ1-6; CDR3nt: TGCGCCAGCAGAGGCCAGGGGGACTCACCCCTCCACTTT; CDR3aa: CASRGQGDSPLHF
abundance: .; v_gene: TRBV5-1; d_gene: .; j_gene: TRBJ2-5; CDR3nt: TGCGCCAGCAGCTTGGAAGGGTATCGGTCTGGGACCCAGTACTTC; CDR3aa: CASSLEGYRSGTQYF
abundance: .; v_gene: TRBV11-2; d_gene: .; j_gene: TRBJ2-2; CDR3nt: TGTGCCAGCAGCCCCTTTGCAAACCCGAACACCGGGGAGCTGTTTTTT; CDR3aa: CASSPFANPNTGELFF
abundance: .; v_gene: TRBV7-3; d_gene: .; j_gene: TRBJ2-2; CDR3nt: TGTGCCAGCAGCTTTCAGGCCGGGGAGCTGTTTTTT; CDR3aa: CASSFQAGELFF
abundance: .; v_gene: TRBV5-6; d_gene: TRBD2; j_gene: TRBJ2-5; CDR3nt: TGTGCCAGCAGTTTAAGCGGGGGGCCAGAGACCCAGTACTTC; CDR3aa: CASSLSGGPETQYF
abundance: .; v_gene: TRBV19; d_gene: .; j_gene: TRBJ2-5; CDR3nt: TGTGCCAGTAGTATAGTTCTTTGGGGTGAAGAGACCCAGTACTTC; CDR3aa: CASSIVLWGEETQYF
abundance: .; v_gene: TRBV10-3; d_gene: .; j_gene: TRBJ2-6; CDR3nt: TGTGCCTCAAGGGACGGCAGCTCTGGGGCCAACGTCCTGACTTTC; CDR3aa: CASRDGSSGANVLTF
abundance: few; v_gene: TRBV11-2; d_gene: TRBD1; j_gene: TRBJ2-5; CDR3nt: TGTGCCAGCAGCTTCACACAGGGGGCTAGGGAGACCCAGTACTTC; CDR3aa: CASSFTQGARETQYF
abundance: .; v_gene: TRBV5-1; d_gene: .; j_gene: TRBJ2-5; CDR3nt: TGCGCCAGCAGCTTGGACCCGGGACCTCAAGAGACCCAGTACTTC; CDR3aa: CASSLDPGPQETQYF
abundance: once; v_gene: TRBV7-9; d_gene: TRBD2; j_gene: TRBJ2-1; CDR3nt: TGTGCCAGCTTTTTAGCGGGAGGGGGGAATGAGCAGTTCTTC; CDR3aa: CASFLAGGGNEQFF
abundance: .; v_gene: TRBV11-2; d_gene: .; j_gene: TRBJ1-2; CDR3nt: TGTGCCAGCAGCCCCAGAGTCCCAGCTAACTATGGCTACACCTTC; CDR3aa: CASSPRVPANYGYTF
abundance: .; v_gene: TRBV11-2; d_gene: TRBD1; j_gene: TRBJ1-5; CDR3nt: TGTGCCAGCAGCTTAACAGGGGGTAGCAATCAGCCCCAGCATTTT; CDR3aa: CASSLTGGSNQPQHF
abundance: .; v_gene: TRBV7-3; d_gene: TRBD1; j_gene: TRBJ1-4; CDR3nt: TGTGCCAGCAGCGAGACAGGGGGGGAAAAACTGTTTTTT; CDR3aa: CASSETGGEKLFF
abundance: .; v_gene: TRBV7-2; d_gene: .; j_gene: TRBJ2-7; CDR3nt: TGTGCCAGCAGCTTACTGGGAAATCTAATCTACGAGCAGTACTTC; CDR3aa: CASSLLGNLIYEQYF
abundance: .; v_gene: TRBV7-3; d_gene: .; j_gene: TRBJ2-2; CDR3nt: TGTGCCAGCAGCCCAGGGGGGGACCAGAACACCGGGGAGCTGTTTTTT; CDR3aa: CASSPGGDQNTGELFF
abundance: .; v_gene: TRBV7-2; d_gene: .; j_gene: TRBJ1-1; CDR3nt: TGTGCCAGCAGCTTCAACCGGGACACTGAAGCTTTCTTT; CDR3aa: CASSFNRDTEAFF
abundance: .; v_gene: TRBV7-8; d_gene: TRBD2; j_gene: TRBJ2-1; CDR3nt: TGTGCCAGCAGCTTAGAAGGGACTAGCGGGATCGGTGAGCAGTTCTTC; CDR3aa: CASSLEGTSGIGEQFF
abundance: few; v_gene: TRBV28; d_gene: TRBD1; j_gene: TRBJ1-2; CDR3nt: TGTGCCAGCCGGGAGACAGGGACGGACTATGGCTACACCTTC; CDR3aa: CASRETGTDYGYTF
abundance: .; v_gene: TRBV10-2; d_gene: TRBD2; j_gene: TRBJ2-3; CDR3nt: TGCGCCAGCAGTGGTGGGTCTAGCGGGAGCCCAGATACGCAGTATTTT; CDR3aa: CASSGGSSGSPDTQYF
abundance: .; v_gene: TRBV9; d_gene: .; j_gene: TRBJ2-1; CDR3nt: TGTGCCAGCAGCGTAGATCTCGGGACCTACAATGAGCAGTTCTTC; CDR3aa: CASSVDLGTYNEQFF
abundance: .; v_gene: TRBV7-3; d_gene: .; j_gene: TRBJ1-2; CDR3nt: TGTGCCAGCAGCCCACAGCCAGGGTTTCGGTATGGCTACACCTTC; CDR3aa: CASSPQPGFRYGYTF
abundance: .; v_gene: TRBV2; d_gene: .; j_gene: TRBJ1-4; CDR3nt: TGTGCCAGCCTGGTTGATCGGGCCGGTGAAAAACTGTTTTTT; CDR3aa: CASLVDRAGEKLFF
abundance: .; v_gene: TRBV5-8; d_gene: .; j_gene: TRBJ2-5; CDR3nt: TGTGCCAGCAGCTTGGCCCAAGAGACCCAGTACTTC; CDR3aa: CASSLAQETQYF
abundance: .; v_gene: TRBV28; d_gene: .; j_gene: TRBJ2-3; CDR3nt: TGTGCCAGCAGTCCCCCCAGGCAGGGGACCACAGATACGCAGTATTTT; CDR3aa: CASSPPRQGTTDTQYF
abundance: .; v_gene: TRBV19; d_gene: .; j_gene: TRBJ1-5; CDR3nt: TGTGCCAGTAGGGTCGAAACCCTGGGGGGCAATCAGCCCCAGCATTTT; CDR3aa: CASRVETLGGNQPQHF
abundance: .; v_gene: TRBV11-1; d_gene: .; j_gene: TRBJ2-7; CDR3nt: TGTGCCAGCAGCTCTGGCTCGGCCTCCTACGAGCAGTACTTC; CDR3aa: CASSSGSASYEQYF
abundance: .; v_gene: TRBV19; d_gene: .; j_gene: TRBJ1-6; CDR3nt: TGTGCCAGTAGTCCACCTACCGGGACACAGAATTCACCCCTCCACTTT; CDR3aa: CASSPPTGTQNSPLHF
abundance: once; v_gene: TRBV2; d_gene: TRBD2; j_gene: TRBJ2-7; CDR3nt: TGTGCCAGCGTTGAGCGGGAGGGCCCCTACGAGCAGTACTTC; CDR3aa: CASVEREGPYEQYF
abundance: .; v_gene: TRBV28; d_gene: .; j_gene: TRBJ2-5; CDR3nt: TGTGCCAGCAGTTTGGAGGCCAGTCTAGGGACCCAGTACTTC; CDR3aa: CASSLEASLGTQYF
abundance: .; v_gene: TRBV30; d_gene: TRBD1; j_gene: TRBJ1-1; CDR3nt: TGTGCCTACGGGACAGATAACGGTAGGAGGGCTTTCTTT; CDR3aa: CAYGTDNGRRAFF
abundance: .; v_gene: TRBV28; d_gene: TRBD1; j_gene: TRBJ2-4; CDR3nt: TGTGCCGCCCGACAGGGAAGGCAAAATGACATTCAGTACTTC; CDR3aa: CAARQGRQNDIQYF
abundance: .; v_gene: TRBV7-3; d_gene: TRBD2; j_gene: TRBJ2-3; CDR3nt: TGTGCCAGCAGCTTGAGCGGGAACCCCACAGATACGCAGTATTTT; CDR3aa: CASSLSGNPTDTQYF
abundance: .; v_gene: TRBV19; d_gene: .; j_gene: TRBJ2-3; CDR3nt: TGTGCCAGTAGTATAGACGGGGCTACAGATACGCAGTATTTT; CDR3aa: CASSIDGATDTQYF
abundance: .; v_gene: TRBV7-2; d_gene: TRBD1; j_gene: TRBJ2-7; CDR3nt: TGTGCCAGCAGCTTACTACCGGGACAGGGTTACCACGAGCAGTACTTC; CDR3aa: CASSLLPGQGYHEQYF
abundance: .; v_gene: TRBV4-3; d_gene: TRBD1; j_gene: TRBJ1-1; CDR3nt: TGCGCCAGCAGCCAAACGCAGGGGGCGCGATCTGCTTTCTTT; CDR3aa: CASSQTQGARSAFF
abundance: .; v_gene: TRBV27; d_gene: TRBD1; j_gene: TRBJ1-2; CDR3nt: TGTGCCAGCAGTCCCGCAGGGGGAGAAAACTATGGCTACACCTTC; CDR3aa: CASSPAGGENYGYTF